A single sample is the source of the 6 T cell receptor beta chains below, sequenced in a study of technical replicates of blood from several donors listed by TCRdb under 2017. The receptor library was made with the immunoSEQ multiplex PCR assay. This is the immuneACCESS table as TCRdb keeps it, with only in-frame sequences that have V and J called. A part of the clones is gone; compared with another copy, unresolved V genes explain less than half, and the rest is unexplained. Present in this sample are more than 50,000 clones, approximately 87% of which were seen just once. About 5% of the sample is held by the ten biggest clonotypes. The specimen sequenced was PBMCs. Receptors originate from a human donor in good health. Some clones in this sample may be carry-over from other donors' samples.

The chain recombines TRBV27 with TRBJ2-7, with TRBD1 as a possible D gene (5 bases). This CDR3 contains 13 residues. Trimming removed 3 bases from V and 3 bases from J, with 9 bases in between. The germline gives CDR1 MNHEY, CDR2 SMNVEV (reference sequence). In DNA, the CDR3 is TGTGCCAGCAGTTTGACCCAGGGCTACGAGCAGTACTTC. Protein: CASSLTQGYEQYF.

The chain has TRBV10-3 and TRBJ2-4; weak D call: TRBD1 (6 bases). V was clipped by 8 bases and J by 5 bases, with 7 bases between them. The CDR3 is made up of 11 amino acids. The V gene's germline CDR1 is ENHRY and CDR2 SYGVKD. CDR3 DNA: TGTGCCATCCCAGGGGAAAACATTCAGTACTTC. Its translation is CAIPGENIQYF.

This chain links TRBV18 with TRBJ1-1, with TRBD1 matching 8 bases. V trimming: 3 bases; J trimming: 1 base; junction bases outside the gene matches: 4. This CDR3 region has 15 residues. CDR1 and CDR2 (germline): KGHSH, LQKENI. CDR3 sequence (DNA): TGTGCCAGCTCACCCGTCCAGGGGGCGAACACTGAAGCTTTCTTT. It translates to CASSPVQGANTEAFF. Combining the CDR3 with reference TRBV18 and TRBJ1-1 gives the whole variable domain NAGVMQNPRHLVRRRGQEARLRCSPMKGHSHVYWYRQLPEEGLKFMVYLQKENIIDESGMPKERFSAEFPKEGPSILRIQQVVRGDSAAYFCASSPVQGANTEAFFGQGTRLTVV.

V gene TRBV9 combines with J gene TRBJ2-1; 8 bases line up with TRBD2. Trimming at V came to 4 bases and at J to 9 bases, leaving 9 bases not matched to a gene. Germline CDR1 and CDR2: SGDLS and YYNGEE. The CDR3 has 14 residues. The chain's CDR3 is CASSRAGGGLEQFF. Written as DNA, the CDR3 is TGTGCCAGCAGCAGAGCGGGCGGGGGGCTTGAGCAGTTCTTC.

The rearrangement links TRBV10-3 to TRBJ1-6, with D tentatively TRBD1 (5 bases). The germline CDR1 and CDR2 sequences are ENHRY and SYGVKD. V dropped 10 bases and J dropped 7 bases, with 14 bases sitting between them. This CDR3 comprises 13 residues. For the CDR3, the DNA is TGTGCCAGCCTGGCGGGGGAGAATTCACCCCTCCACTTT. It translates to CASLAGENSPLHF.

This chain connects TRBV15 to TRBJ2-1, with D perhaps matching TRBD1 (6 bases). The germline gives CDR1 LNHNV, CDR2 YYDKDF (reference sequence). The CDR3 is made up of 14 amino acids. V lost 4 bases and J lost 7, with 14 bases in between. The CDR3 protein is CATSMSWQGNEQFF. The CDR3 bases are TGTGCCACCAGCATGTCTTGGCAGGGGAATGAGCAGTTCTTC.